This T cell receptor (beta chain) appears in the sequencing data of a study of blood T cell repertoires in COVID-19. At the level of the study: Nucleic acid was either cDNA or gDNA, and it came from T cells, B-cell-depleted T cells, or PBMCs.

There are a few counts of this clone. Per the germline V gene, CDR1 is MDHEN and CDR2 is SYDVKM. With 1 base removed from V and 1 base from J, the gap between germline ends came to 11 bases. The CDR3 length is 16 residues. Methods used by the authors: By means of reference gene primer amplification, nucleated cell counts were estimated. Sequencing was performed with immunoSEQ multiplex PCR; in TCRdb, only in-frame clones are kept and a portion is missing. V, J and clone size are taken as reported in that table, and D and trimming were inferred from the DNA itself. The profile covers roughly 150,000 clones, with more than 75% appearing a single time and 3.5% to 5% taken by the ten largest.

Sequencing input: peripheral blood. This rearrangement joins TRBV28 to TRBJ2-4; D gene ambiguous. The source of this sequence is an elderly woman with acute or convalescent COVID-19. CDR3: CASSLSALGAKNIQYF. The DNA of the CDR3 is TGTGCCAGCAGTTTATCCGCGCTCGGGGCCAAAAACATTCAGTACTTC.